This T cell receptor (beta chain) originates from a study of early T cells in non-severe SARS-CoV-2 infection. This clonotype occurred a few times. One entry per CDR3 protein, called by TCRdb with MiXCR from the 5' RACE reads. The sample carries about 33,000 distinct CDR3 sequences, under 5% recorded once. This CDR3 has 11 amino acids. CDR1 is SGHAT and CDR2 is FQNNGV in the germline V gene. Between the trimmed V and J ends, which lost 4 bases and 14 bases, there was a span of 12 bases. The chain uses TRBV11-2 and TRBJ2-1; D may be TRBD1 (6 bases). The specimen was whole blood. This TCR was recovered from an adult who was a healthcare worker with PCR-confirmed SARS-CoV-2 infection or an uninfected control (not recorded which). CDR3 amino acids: CASSYRGMEFF. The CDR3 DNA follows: TGTGCCAGCAGCTATAGGGGGATGGAGTTCTTC.